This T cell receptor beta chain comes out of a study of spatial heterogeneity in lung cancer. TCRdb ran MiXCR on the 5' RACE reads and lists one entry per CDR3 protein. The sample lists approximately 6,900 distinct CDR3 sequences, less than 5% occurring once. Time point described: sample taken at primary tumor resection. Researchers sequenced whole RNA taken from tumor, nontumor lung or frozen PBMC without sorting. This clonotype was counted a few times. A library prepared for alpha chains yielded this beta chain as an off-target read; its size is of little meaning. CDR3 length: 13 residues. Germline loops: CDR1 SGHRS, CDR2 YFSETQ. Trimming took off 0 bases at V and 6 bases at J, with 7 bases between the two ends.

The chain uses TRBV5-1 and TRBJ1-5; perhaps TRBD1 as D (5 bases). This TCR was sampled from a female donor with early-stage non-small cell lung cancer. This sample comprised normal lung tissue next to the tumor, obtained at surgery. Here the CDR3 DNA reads TGCGCCAGCAGCTTGGAAGGGACTCAGCCCCAGCATTTT. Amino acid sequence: CASSLEGTQPQHF.